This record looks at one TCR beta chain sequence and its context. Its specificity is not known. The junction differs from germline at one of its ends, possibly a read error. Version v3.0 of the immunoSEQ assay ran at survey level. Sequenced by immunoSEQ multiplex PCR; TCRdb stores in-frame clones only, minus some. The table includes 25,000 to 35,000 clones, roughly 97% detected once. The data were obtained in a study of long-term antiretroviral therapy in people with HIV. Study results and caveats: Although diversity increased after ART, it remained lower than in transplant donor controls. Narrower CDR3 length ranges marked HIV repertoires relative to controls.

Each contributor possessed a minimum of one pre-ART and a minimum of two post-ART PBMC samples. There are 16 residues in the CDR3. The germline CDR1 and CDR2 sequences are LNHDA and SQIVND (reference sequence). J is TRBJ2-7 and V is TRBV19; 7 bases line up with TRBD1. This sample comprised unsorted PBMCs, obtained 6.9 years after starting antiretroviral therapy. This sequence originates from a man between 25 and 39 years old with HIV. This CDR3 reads CASSNPRTGLSDEQYF. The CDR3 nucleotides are TGTGCCAGTAGTAACCCACGGACAGGCCTCTCCGACGAGCAGTACTTC.